One sample yielded the 9 T cell receptor beta chains listed below, sequenced in a study of Ad26.COV2.S vaccination and SARS-CoV-2 variants. This table comes from immunoSEQ multiplex PCR, and its TCRdb copy is limited to in-frame clones, with some not included. The table records 380,000 or so clones, 80% to 90% of them present only once. Noted treatment: 19 received Ad26.COV2.S at low or high dose, single or two shots; 5 received placebo; per-sample allocation not given. Day 63 after the first injection of vaccine or placebo was the sampling time. This specimen was peripheral blood, taken in a trial of Ad26.COV2.S vaccine versus placebo. The receptor source for this set is a person aged 18-60 years who received the Ad26.COV2.S COVID-19 vaccine or a placebo.

CDR3 DNA sequence: TGCACCAGCAGCCAAGGCCCCGGTGAGCGACCTATCACAGATACGCAGTATTTT. Its translation: CTSSQGPGERPITDTQYF. V and J are TRBV1 and TRBJ2-3; TRBD2 is the table's D call, not checked against the DNA. TRBV1 is classified as a pseudogene. CDR3 size: 18 residues.

J is TRBJ2-2 and V is TRBV7-9, with no clear D. The CDR3 loop spans 16 amino acids. CDR1 and CDR2 (germline): SEHNR, FQNEAQ (reference sequence). The V and J ends lost 1 base and 1 base respectively, with 10 bases between them. The CDR3 bases are TGTGCCAGCAGCTTAGTCGTGACGGAGAACACCGGGGAGCTGTTTTTT. It specifies CASSLVVTENTGELFF.

The CDR3 nucleotides are TGTGCTAGTGGTTTGCCTTATAGCGGGGGCAACAATGAGCAGTTCTTC. Translation: CASGLPYSGGNNEQFF. The chain is built from TRBV12-5 and TRBJ2-1, with 9 bases fitting TRBD2. After removal of 2 bases from V and 5 bases from J, the junction contained 7 bases not matched to a gene. Germline loops: CDR1 LGHNT, CDR2 FRNRAP. The CDR3 is 16 residues long.

CDR3 protein: CASSHLGELFF. DNA of the CDR3: TGTGCCAGCAGCCATCTCGGGGAGCTGTTTTTT. The rearrangement joins TRBV3-1 (or the pseudogene TRBV3-2) to TRBJ2-2; D is uncertain. The CDR3 runs 11 residues. The germline gives CDR1 LGHDT, CDR2 YNNKEL (reference sequence). V lost 3 bases, J lost 7 bases, and 3 bases lay in between.

The rearrangement uses TRBV28 and TRBJ1-2; D may be TRBD1 (5 bases). The CDR3 loop spans 16 amino acids. V was pared by 3 bases and J by 0 bases, with 14 bases between. Germline CDR1 MDHEN, CDR2 SYDVKM. The CDR3 protein is CASSFNVGAANYGYTF. Here the CDR3 DNA reads TGTGCCAGCAGTTTTAATGTCGGGGCAGCTAACTATGGCTACACCTTC.

This rearrangement joins TRBV5-6 to TRBJ1-1; 9 bases align to TRBD1. V trimming: 4 bases; J trimming: 11 bases; junction bases outside the gene matches: 15. CDR1 and CDR2 (germline): SGHDT, YYEEEE. This CDR3 comprises 15 residues. Here the CDR3 DNA reads TGTGCCAGCAGCCCCCCGGGGGACAGGGAATTATCGGCTTTCTTT. Protein product: CASSPPGDRELSAFF. Looking up the rest from reference TRBV5-6 and TRBJ1-1 gives the full variable domain: DAGVTQSPTHLIKTRGQQVTLRCSPKSGHDTVSWYQQALGQGPQFIFQYYEEEERQRGNFPDRFSGHQFPNYSSELNVNALLLGDSALYLCASSPPGDRELSAFFGQGTRLTVV.

The chain uses TRBV6-5 and TRBJ1-2; D gene unclear. CDR3 length: 16 residues. Germline values: CDR1 MNHEY, CDR2 SVGAGI. V lost 0 bases and J lost 2, with 13 bases in between. This CDR3 reads CASSYSRWGSNYGYTF. For the CDR3, the DNA is TGTGCCAGCAGTTACTCGCGGTGGGGTTCGAACTATGGCTACACCTTC.

The V call is TRBV5-1, the J call TRBJ2-2, with D possibly TRBD2 on 5 matching bases. From germline, CDR1 is SGHRS and CDR2 YFSETQ. The CDR3 runs to 14 residues. Trimming cost V 4 bases and J 3 bases, with 10 bases left between them. The CDR3 DNA reads as TGCGCCAGCAGCCCAACTAGTCACACCGGGGAGCTGTTTTTT. Its protein is CASSPTSHTGELFF.

The chain combines TRBV13 with TRBJ2-1; 7 bases fit TRBD2. Per germline, CDR1 PRHDT and CDR2 FYEKMQ (reference sequence). Trimming took 5 bases from V and 4 from J; bases not matched to a gene: 8. The CDR3 spans 15 residues. CDR3 sequence: CASSPDRGGYNEQFF. The CDR3 nucleotides read TGTGCCAGCAGCCCGGACCGCGGGGGTTACAATGAGCAGTTCTTC.